The T cell receptor (beta chain) under discussion was sequenced for a study of vaccination and CD4 T cells after COVID-19. Study in general: As control conditions, cultures were given either a CEFX pool serving as positive control, an HIV-1 Nef pool, or no peptide at all.

Treatment indicated: roughly nine-day PBMC culture with coronavirus spike peptide pools or control peptides (ViraFEST assay). Fresh replacement IL-2 medium substituted for half the medium on days 3 and 7. Oncomine TCR Beta short-read sequencing was applied to DNA from cultured CD4+ T cells. TCRdb reanalysed the PCR reads using MiXCR and keeps one entry per CDR3 protein. The profile shows 16,000 or so distinct CDR3 sequences, around 53% of them singletons. The V gene lost 8 bases and the J gene lost 0 bases, with 8 bases spanning the gap. This CDR3 has 12 amino acids. Germline CDR1 is SGHNT and CDR2 is YYREEE (reference sequence). A word on this clonotype: What it recognizes is unknown.

J is TRBJ1-1 and V is TRBV5-4; D gene unclear. This TCR was sampled from a human donor who had recovered from COVID-19. Sample: CD4+ T cells from blood, cultured in vitro, taken before SARS-CoV-2 vaccination. CDR3 bases: TGTGCCAGTGGGCAGATGAACACTGAAGCTTTCTTT. It is translated as CASGQMNTEAFF.